This entry describes one T cell receptor beta chain. This specimen comes from a study of cytomegalovirus exposure and HLA in healthy donors. The study ran its PCR with 60 Vbeta and 13 Jbeta primers. Repertoires were generated with immunoSEQ multiplex PCR, while TCRdb's copy carries only in-frame clones and drops some. The sample lists over 150,000 clones; roughly 80% were seen once. Material for sequencing was PBMCs. The TCR comes from a male donor in good health and CMV-seronegative.

Here the CDR3 reads CASSFGGTGQQYF. The DNA of the CDR3 is TGTGCCAGCAGTTTCGGGGGTACGGGCCAGCAGTACTTC. The V gene is TRBV27, the J gene TRBJ2-7; D possibly corresponds to TRBD2 (6 bases). The germline V and J ends were trimmed by 3 bases and 8 bases, with 14 bases remaining between them. The germline V gene has CDR1 MNHEY and CDR2 SMNVEV (reference sequence). This CDR3 is built from 13 residues.